The T cell receptor beta chain under discussion was sequenced for a study of shared clonotypes between healthy human individuals (dated by TCRdb to 2019 to 2021). Regarding the study in general: Three men and two women, aged 18 to 49 years, made up the cohort. Blood TCR repertoires of 5 or 6 healthy adults were deeply sequenced to estimate repertoire size and the extent of clonotype sharing between individuals. Leukapheresis yielded between about 0.85 and 10 billion PBMCs per donor. To increase sequencing depth and limit assay-specific biases, TCR repertoire library preparation and sequencing were carried out by different laboratories using diverse techniques.

Healthy HIV-negative adults with no recently reported acute infections or vaccinations were included as donors. Every donor was a Caucasian adult residing in Nashville, Tennessee, USA. For unsorted samples, 100 million or so PBMCs were counted, and genomic DNA was extracted using the QIAamp DNA Blood Mini kit. Blood was obtained by leukapheresis, after which PBMCs were separated by Ficoll-Histopaque density gradient centrifugation and cryopreserved in liquid nitrogen vapor phase. V loses 1 base, J loses 1 base, and the germline ends lie 12 bases apart. The germline V gene supplies CDR1 SGHDT and CDR2 YYEEEE. The CDR3, from cysteine to phenylalanine, totals 15 residues. Just the 45-base CDR3 DNA is kept, in frame starting at base 1. Using the deep immunoSEQ assay, TCR CDR3 regions were amplified from genomic DNA by multiplex PCR. Extracted genomic DNA from each cell subset was spread evenly across all wells of several immunoSEQ 96-well plates, with each plate serving as a replicate. Each replicate PCR for unsorted PBMC received about 310 ng genomic DNA, equal to approximately 30,000 T cell genomes. Ten immunoSEQ deep assay plates were used to sequence the unsorted PBMC genomic DNA. The purified libraries were quantified using a Qubit 3.0 fluorometer, sized with a Bioanalyzer 2100, and then quantified again using the KAPA Library Quantification kit. Every immunoSEQ 96-well plate was sequenced on a dedicated single-read 150-cycle Illumina NextSeq 550 flow cell. The authors processed their data as follows. Because the immunoSEQ output included only junctional sequences and no quality scores, the filtering could not be the same as the filtering used for full-length reads. To assign V/J genes and CDR3, sequences were annotated using PyIR, a Python wrapper for IgBLAST v1.9, with IMGT germline references. Reads with weak V/J assignments (E-value above 1e-6), missing CDR3, stop codons, out-of-frame junctions, or ambiguous translated residues were removed. V3J clonotypes were defined as sequences sharing the same inferred V gene, J gene, and CDR3 amino acid sequence. The percentage overlap between two repertoires was calculated by dividing the number of shared unique clonotypes by the size of the smaller repertoire. Three approaches were used to assess repertoire richness: RTK rarefaction, the Chao1 estimator, and Recon v2.1 estimates of unobserved clonotypes. TCRdb limited this immuneACCESS table to in-frame rearrangements with V and J called. A share of clones is missing; checked studies link under half to unresolved V genes, and the rest is unexplained. V and J calls and clone size are as listed in that table; D and trimming were resolved from the DNA. The sample includes more than 400,000 clones, with more than 65% observed a single time. The top ten hold approximately 12% of the sample.

Comments on this clone: Its antigen remains unidentified. A far larger clone is only one base removed, so a read error is likely. The same CDR3 also results from other DNA sequences found in this sample.

The paper as a whole reports these results and caveats: Pairwise subsampling indicated that sequencing depth was expected to affect the degree of clonotype sharing among donors. The genetic and exposure-history diversity represented was limited by the small number of donors. Sampling was limited to blood, and TCR repertoires in tissue likely differ from TCR repertoires in blood.

This receptor was obtained from a woman between 40 and 50 years old in good health. Some clones in this sample may be carry-over from other donors' samples. Sequenced sample: PBMCs. The chain is made from TRBV5-6 and TRBJ2-7; the D gene assignment is ambiguous. The sequenced DNA is TGTGCCAGCAGCTTGCGTTTCCTGGGTTCCTACGAGCAGTACTTC. Its protein is CASSLRFLGSYEQYF.